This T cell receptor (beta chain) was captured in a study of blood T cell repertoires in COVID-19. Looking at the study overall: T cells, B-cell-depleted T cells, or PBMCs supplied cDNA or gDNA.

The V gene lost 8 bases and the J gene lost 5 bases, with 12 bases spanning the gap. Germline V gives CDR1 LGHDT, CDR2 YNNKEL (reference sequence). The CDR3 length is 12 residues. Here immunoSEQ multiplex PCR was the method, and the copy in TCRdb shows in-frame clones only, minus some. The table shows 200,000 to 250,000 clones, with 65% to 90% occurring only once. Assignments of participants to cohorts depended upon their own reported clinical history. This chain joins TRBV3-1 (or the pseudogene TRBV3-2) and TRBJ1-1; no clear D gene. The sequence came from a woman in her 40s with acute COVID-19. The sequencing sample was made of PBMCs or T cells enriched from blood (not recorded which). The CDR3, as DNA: TGTGCCAGCTCGGAGTCTGGGACTGAAGCTTTCTTT. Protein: CASSESGTEAFF.